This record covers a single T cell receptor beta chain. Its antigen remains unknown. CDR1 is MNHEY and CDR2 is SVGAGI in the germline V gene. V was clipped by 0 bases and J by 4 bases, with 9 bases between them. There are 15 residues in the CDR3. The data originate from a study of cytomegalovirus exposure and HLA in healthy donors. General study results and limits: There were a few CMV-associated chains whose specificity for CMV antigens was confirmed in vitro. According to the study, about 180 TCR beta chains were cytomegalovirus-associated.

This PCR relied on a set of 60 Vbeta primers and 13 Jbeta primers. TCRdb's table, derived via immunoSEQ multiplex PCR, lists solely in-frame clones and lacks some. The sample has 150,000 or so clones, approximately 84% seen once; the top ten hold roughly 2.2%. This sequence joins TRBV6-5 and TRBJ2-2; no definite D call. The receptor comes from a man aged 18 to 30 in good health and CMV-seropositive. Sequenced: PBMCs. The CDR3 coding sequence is TGTGCCAGCAGTTACTCGAATGAGGCCACCGGGGAGCTGTTTTTT. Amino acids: CASSYSNEATGELFF.